These T cell receptor beta chains were read from a single sample in a study of blood T cell repertoires in COVID-19. Using immunoSEQ multiplex PCR, the repertoire was profiled, and TCRdb retains in-frame clones only, with some absent. The sample shows around 140,000 clones, about 81% of them seen only once. The sequencing sample was made of PBMCs or T cells enriched from blood (not recorded which). The receptors were sampled from a man aged 35-49 years with acute COVID-19. CDR3s include the opening cysteine and the closing phenylalanine or tryptophan. The D gene is left open where the match is weak. Only some rows state a clone size, as once, few, many or a class for expanded clones.

>.|TRBJ2-3|TRBD2|TRBV5-6
TGTGCCAGCAGCTTACAAGCGGGGGGGGCAGATACGCAGTATTTT
CASSLQAGGADTQYF
>.|TRBJ2-3|TRBD2|TRBV11-3
TGTGCCAGCAGCTTAGGTGCTAGCGGGAGATTGGCAGATACGCAGTATTTT
CASSLGASGRLADTQYF
>.|TRBJ1-2|.|TRBV27
TGTGCCAGCAGTCCACTCACCCCCGCCAAACCTTCTAACTATGGCTACACCTTC
CASSPLTPAKPSNYGYTF
>.|TRBJ1-2|.|TRBV19
TGTGCCAGTAGTAAGCGGGGTTCAACTAACTATGGCTACACCTTC
CASSKRGSTNYGYTF
>few|TRBJ2-7|.|TRBV7-2
TGTGCCAGCAGCTTAGACAGTTCCTACGAGCAGTACTTC
CASSLDSSYEQYF
>.|TRBJ1-1|.|TRBV28
TGTGCCAGCAGCCCGAGTCCCCGCGGGAACACTGAAGCTTTCTTT
CASSPSPRGNTEAFF
>.|TRBJ2-2|.|TRBV10-1
TGCGCCAGCAGTCGGGACACCGGGGAGCTGTTTTTT
CASSRDTGELFF
>.|TRBJ1-2|TRBD1|TRBV28
TGTGCCAGCAGTTCTTCCGGGACAGGGGGCGCCTATGGCTACACCTTC
CASSSSGTGGAYGYTF
>once|TRBJ1-4|TRBD1|TRBV9
TGTGCCAGCAGCGTAGGAACAGGGGCAACTAATGAAAAACTGTTTTTT
CASSVGTGATNEKLFF
>once|TRBJ2-1|TRBD1|TRBV28
TGTGCCAGCAGTTCAACAGGGGAGAATGGCAATGAGCAGTTCTTC
CASSSTGENGNEQFF
>.|TRBJ2-3|.|TRBV28
TGTGCCAGCAGTAATAGGGGGAGCACAGATACGCAGTATTTT
CASSNRGSTDTQYF
>.|TRBJ1-2|.|TRBV10-3
TGTGCCATCAGTGAGACCACAGGGAACTATGGCTACACCTTC
CAISETTGNYGYTF
>.|TRBJ2-7|.|TRBV6-5
TGTGCCAGCAGTTACTCAAGAGGCCTAGGAAGCGAGCAGTACTTC
CASSYSRGLGSEQYF
>.|TRBJ2-1|TRBD2|TRBV9
TGTGCCAGCAGCGTAGGACTAGCGGGGGAGATGCTGGGTGAGCAGTTCTTC
CASSVGLAGEMLGEQFF
>.|TRBJ2-7|TRBD2|TRBV3-1/TRBV3-2
TGTGCCAGCAGCTTTGGGGGGGTCTCTTCCTACGAGCAGTACTTC
CASSFGGVSSYEQYF
>.|TRBJ2-7|TRBD1|TRBV19
TGTGCCAGTAGTTTGGTTGAGGGGGCAGACGAGCAGTACTTC
CASSLVEGADEQYF
>.|TRBJ2-3|TRBD2|TRBV28
TGTGCCAGCAGTTTAGCCGGGACTAGCGGGACCACGCAGTATTTT
CASSLAGTSGTTQYF
>.|TRBJ2-7|TRBD2|TRBV27
TGTGCCAGCAGTTTAGACAGCGGGAGAAAAAAGCAGTACTTC
CASSLDSGRKKQYF
>.|TRBJ1-1|.|TRBV5-1
TGCGCCAGCAGCGGAATGACAGGAGCAAACACTGAAGCTTTCTTT
CASSGMTGANTEAFF
>once|TRBJ2-5|.|TRBV5-4
TGTGCCAGCAGCTTGGGTGGCGGGGCGGGCCTCAAGACCCAGTACTTC
CASSLGGGAGLKTQYF
>once|TRBJ2-1|.|TRBV5-6
TGTGCCAGCAGCTTGGGGCAGGCACTCTACAATGAGCAGTTCTTC
CASSLGQALYNEQFF
>.|TRBJ2-1|TRBD2|TRBV28
TGTGCCAGCAGTTTAGCTCGGGAGGGGATCAATGAGCAGTTCTTC
CASSLAREGINEQFF
>.|TRBJ1-4|.|TRBV12-3/TRBV12-4
TGTGCCAGCAGAAAGACGGGGTTTGAAAAACTGTTTTTT
CASRKTGFEKLFF
>.|TRBJ2-1|.|TRBV25-1
TGTGCCAGCAGTGCCTATGGACAGGGAGCGGGGAGCAATGAGCAGTTCTTC
CASSAYGQGAGSNEQFF
>.|TRBJ1-1|.|TRBV7-9
TGTGCCAGCAGCTTAGGACAGGTGAACACTGAAGCTTTCTTT
CASSLGQVNTEAFF
>.|TRBJ1-1|.|TRBV28
TGTGCCAGCAGTCCCCTCCCCAGGGGCCCCCTTGAAGCTTTCTTT
CASSPLPRGPLEAFF
>.|TRBJ2-7|TRBD1|TRBV3-1/TRBV3-2
TGTGCCAGCAGCCAAGAGGGACAGGGGGCGGGTGAGCAGTACTTC
CASSQEGQGAGEQYF
>once|TRBJ2-1|TRBD2|TRBV7-2
TGTGCCAGCAGCTCCGGGACTAGCGGGATTAATGAGCAGTTCTTC
CASSSGTSGINEQFF
>.|TRBJ1-5|.|TRBV7-9
TGTGCCAGCAGCCCGGGGGGGATGACCGGGGCCCAGCATTTT
CASSPGGMTGAQHF
>.|TRBJ1-4|TRBD1|TRBV5-5
TGTGCCAGCACCCTACAGGGGGCTAATGAAAAACTGTTTTTT
CASTLQGANEKLFF
>.|TRBJ1-1|.|TRBV5-1
TGCGCCAGCAGCCTCCGAGCCGGAGAGGGTGAAGCTTTCTTT
CASSLRAGEGEAFF
>few|TRBJ1-6|TRBD1|TRBV28
TGTGCCAGCAGCTCTGGGACAGGGGGCGAAAATTCACCCCTCCACTTT
CASSSGTGGENSPLHF
>.|TRBJ2-5|.|TRBV18
TGTGCCAGCTCACCCCGTGCAGGGGCCCAAGAGACCCAGTACTTC
CASSPRAGAQETQYF
>.|TRBJ1-2|.|TRBV2
TGTGCCAGCAGGGGAATGGGGACGGGAGACTATGGCTACACCTTC
CASRGMGTGDYGYTF
>.|TRBJ2-3|.|TRBV5-1
TGCGCCAGCAGCTTGGGCCCGACTATCACAGATACGCAGTATTTT
CASSLGPTITDTQYF
>once|TRBJ2-3|TRBD2|TRBV19
TGTGCCAGTAGTAAAACCGGGACTAGCGGTGGTACGCAGTATTTT
CASSKTGTSGGTQYF
>.|TRBJ1-5|.|TRBV27
TGTGCCAGCAGTTTATGGCGGGGGGCCAATCAGCCCCAGCATTTT
CASSLWRGANQPQHF
>few|TRBJ1-1|TRBD1|TRBV6-5
TGTGCCAGCAGTTACTCTCCCGGGACAGTGAACACTGAAGCTTTCTTT
CASSYSPGTVNTEAFF
>.|TRBJ2-3|TRBD2|TRBV7-3
TGTGCCAGCAGCCGCGGACTAGCTTCAGATACGCAGTATTTT
CASSRGLASDTQYF
>.|TRBJ1-4|TRBD1|TRBV19
TGTGCCAGTAGTACCGGACAGGGGTCTAACGAAAAACTGTTTTTT
CASSTGQGSNEKLFF
>.|TRBJ1-2|.|TRBV27
TGTGCCAGCAGTCTACAGGGAGTTAACTATGGCTACACCTTC
CASSLQGVNYGYTF
>.|TRBJ2-3|.|TRBV7-3
TGTGCCAGCAGCCAGGCTGTGGCGGGTACAGATACGCAGTATTTT
CASSQAVAGTDTQYF
>.|TRBJ2-2|.|TRBV24-1
TGTGCCACCCCTCACGGGCAGGGGAACACCGGGGAGCTGTTTTTT
CATPHGQGNTGELFF
>.|TRBJ2-7|.|TRBV2
TGTGCCAGCAGGAACATCGTCGGCAGGCCGAGCGAGCAGTACTTC
CASRNIVGRPSEQYF
>.|TRBJ2-7|.|TRBV29-1
TGCAGCGCCCGCTTGTCCTACTACGAGCAGTACTTC
CSARLSYYEQYF
>few|TRBJ1-1|.|TRBV10-3
TGTGCCATCAGCGTTTCCGGGGGAACAATGAACACTGAAGCTTTCTTT
CAISVSGGTMNTEAFF
>.|TRBJ2-7|.|TRBV7-8
TGTGCCAGCAGCTTAGCAGCAGACACCTACGAGCAGTACTTC
CASSLAADTYEQYF
>.|TRBJ2-1|.|TRBV7-9
TGTGCCAGCAGCGAAGGGGGAGAATACAATGAGCAGTTCTTC
CASSEGGEYNEQFF
>.|TRBJ2-1|TRBD2|TRBV5-1
TGCGCCAGCAGCACTGGACTAGCGGGGGGCGCCTACAATGAGCAGTTCTTC
CASSTGLAGGAYNEQFF
>.|TRBJ1-2|TRBD1|TRBV19
TGTGCCAGTAGTATAGATCGGACAGGTTGGAGCGGCTACACCTTC
CASSIDRTGWSGYTF
>.|TRBJ1-5|.|TRBV3-1/TRBV3-2
TGTGCCAGCAGCCAGGGCGGGACCCACAATCAGCCCCAGCATTTT
CASSQGGTHNQPQHF
>.|TRBJ2-1|TRBD2|TRBV24-1
TGTGCCACCAGTGATTTCGTAGCGGGGAGGCATGAGCAGTTCTTC
CATSDFVAGRHEQFF